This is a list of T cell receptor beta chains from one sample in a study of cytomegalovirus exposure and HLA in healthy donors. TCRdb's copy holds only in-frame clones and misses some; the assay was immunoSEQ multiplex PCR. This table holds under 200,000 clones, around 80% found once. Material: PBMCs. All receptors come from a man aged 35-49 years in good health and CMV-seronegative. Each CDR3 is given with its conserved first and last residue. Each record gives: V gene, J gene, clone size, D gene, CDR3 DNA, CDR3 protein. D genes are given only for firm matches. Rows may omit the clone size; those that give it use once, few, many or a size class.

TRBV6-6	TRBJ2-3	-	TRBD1	TGTGCCAGCAGACCTCGACAGGGTGAGACAGATACGCAGTATTTT	CASRPRQGETDTQYF
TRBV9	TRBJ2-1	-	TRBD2	TGTGCCAGCAGCCCCGCGGGAGGCGGAGAGCAGTTCTTC	CASSPAGGGEQFF
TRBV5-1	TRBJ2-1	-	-	TGCGCCAGCAGCTTCACAGGGTACAATGAGCAGTTCTTC	CASSFTGYNEQFF
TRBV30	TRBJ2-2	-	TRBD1	TGTGCCTGGAGTCGTAGGGGACAGACGAACACCGGGGAGCTGTTTTTT	CAWSRRGQTNTGELFF
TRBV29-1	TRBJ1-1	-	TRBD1	TGCAGCGTTTCCGGGACAGGGCTATGGAACACTGAAGCTTTCTTT	CSVSGTGLWNTEAFF
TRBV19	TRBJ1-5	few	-	TGTGCCAGTAGTTCTGAACCGGGACAACAAAATAGCAATCAGCCCCAGCATTTT	CASSSEPGQQNSNQPQHF
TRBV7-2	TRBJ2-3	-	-	TGTGCCAGCAGCCCCCCCGTCGGGATATCTGCAGATACGCAGTATTTT	CASSPPVGISADTQYF
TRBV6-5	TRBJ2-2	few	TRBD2	TGTGCAAGCAGGCTAGCGGTGACGAACACCGGGGAGCTGTTTTTT	CASRLAVTNTGELFF
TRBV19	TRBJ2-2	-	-	TGTGCCAGTGGGGACTTCGGGTTTGTCACCGGGGAGCTGTTTTTT	CASGDFGFVTGELFF
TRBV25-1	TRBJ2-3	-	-	TGTGCCAGCAGTGATCCGGGACTCGCGGGCACAGATACGCAGTATTTT	CASSDPGLAGTDTQYF
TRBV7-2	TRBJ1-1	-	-	TGTGCCAGCAGCTCCCAGGGGTTTGGCACTGAAGCTTTCTTT	CASSSQGFGTEAFF
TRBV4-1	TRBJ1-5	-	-	TGCGCCAGCAGCCCCCTCGTGTATAGCAATCAGCCCCAGCATTTT	CASSPLVYSNQPQHF
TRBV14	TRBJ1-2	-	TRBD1	TGTGCCAGCAGCCAAACTACAGGGGACGGCTACACCTTC	CASSQTTGDGYTF
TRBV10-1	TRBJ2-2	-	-	TGCGCCAGCACCGGTACTTCCGGGGAGCTGTTTTTT	CASTGTSGELFF
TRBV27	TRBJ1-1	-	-	TGTGCCAGCAGGTCCAGTCAGGGCAGGATCACTGAAGCTTTCTTT	CASRSSQGRITEAFF
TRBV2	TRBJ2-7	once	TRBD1	TGTGCCAGCACCGGGACAGGGAGGGTAGACGAGCAGTACTTC	CASTGTGRVDEQYF
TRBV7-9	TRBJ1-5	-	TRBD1	TGTGCCAGCAGCCCTGGACAGGGAGGCAATCAGCCCCAGCATTTT	CASSPGQGGNQPQHF
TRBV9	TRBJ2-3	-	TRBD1	TGTGCCAGCAGCGTAGGACAGGGGGCAGATACGCAGTATTTT	CASSVGQGADTQYF
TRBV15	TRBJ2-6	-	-	TGTGCCACCAGCAGAGATAGGGGCAGCTCTGGGGCCAACGTCCTGACTTTC	CATSRDRGSSGANVLTF
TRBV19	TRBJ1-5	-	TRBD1	TGTGCCAGTACAAAAGGACAGGGGATAACAAGTCAGCCCCAGCATTTT	CASTKGQGITSQPQHF